Shown below are 9 T cell receptor beta chains from a single sample sequenced in a study of T cells after yellow fever vaccination. From the 5' RACE reads, TCRdb called clonotypes with MiXCR, one entry per CDR3 protein. Among under 250,000 distinct CDR3 sequences, 6.9% were seen once, and the ten largest hold roughly 0.93%. The source material was CD4+ T cells sorted from PBMCs, sampled 15 days after the yellow fever booster vaccination. Receptors originate from a man aged 25-40 years who received the YFV17D yellow fever vaccine.

This clonotype was picked up many times. The chain recombines TRBV7-2 with TRBJ2-7, with a tentative D call TRBD2 (6 bases). Germline V lookup: CDR1 SGHTA, CDR2 FQGNSA. The CDR3 contains 12 residues. The V end was cut by 7 bases, the J end by 3 bases, with 10 bases between. The CDR3 DNA reads as TGTGCCAGCACGTCCGGGGGCTACGAGCAGTACTTC. Translated, it gives CASTSGGYEQYF.

V is TRBV9 and J is TRBJ2-1; TRBD2 matches at 13 bases. Looked up from germline, CDR1 is SGDLS and CDR2 is YYNGEE. The J segment lost 5 bases and the V segment lost 3 bases, leaving 2 bases of the junction unmatched. This CDR3 region has 15 residues. The CDR3 DNA is TGTGCCAGCAGCGGGACTAGCGGGAGTGACAATGAGCAGTTCTTC. Amino acids: CASSGTSGSDNEQFF.

This rearrangement joins TRBV5-1 to TRBJ2-1; perhaps TRBD2 as D (5 bases). From germline, CDR1 is SGHRS and CDR2 YFSETQ. V shed 6 bases and J shed 4 bases, with 11 bases lying between them. This CDR3 comprises 13 residues. CDR3 amino acids: CASTAGQYNEQFF. CDR3 DNA sequence: TGCGCCAGCACCGCGGGCCAATACAATGAGCAGTTCTTC.

The chain joins TRBV25-1 to TRBJ2-7, with D unclear. This CDR3 has 12 residues. Germline CDR1 MGHDK, CDR2 SYGVNS. The germline V and J ends were trimmed by 2 bases and 4 bases, with 6 bases remaining between them. CDR3 residues: CASSENRYEQYF. In nucleotides, the CDR3 is TGTGCCAGCAGTGAAAATCGGTACGAGCAGTACTTC.

This clonotype was seen at least ten times. This chain joins TRBV20-1 and TRBJ2-6; D remains ambiguous. The CDR3 extends over 13 amino acids. Germline-derived CDR1 and CDR2 are DFQATT and SNEGSKA (reference sequence). The V gene lost 6 bases and the J gene lost 4 bases, with 10 bases spanning the gap. CDR3 region: CSAYRTGANVLTF. The CDR3 DNA sequence: TGCAGTGCCTATAGAACCGGGGCCAACGTCCTGACTTTC.

This sequence joins TRBV20-1 and TRBJ2-7; TRBD2 matches 12 bases. With V trimmed by 3 bases and J by 5 bases, 8 bases remained unmatched. The CDR3 is made up of 15 amino acids. CDR1 and CDR2 from the germline V gene are DFQATT and SNEGSKA (reference sequence). DNA for the CDR3: TGCAGTGCTAGTTCGGCTAGCGGGAGGGCGGACGAGCAGTACTTC. Protein product: CSASSASGRADEQYF.

The rearrangement joins TRBV4-2 to TRBJ2-1; 11 bases agree with TRBD2. The CDR3 extends over 16 amino acids. Germline assignment: CDR1 LGHNA and CDR2 YNFKEQ. V dropped 4 bases and J dropped 0; count of bases not matched to a gene: 2. The CDR3 loop is CASSRTSGSSYNEQFF. In DNA form, the CDR3 reads TGTGCCAGCAGCCGGACTAGCGGGTCCTCCTACAATGAGCAGTTCTTC.

The chain links TRBV7-9 to TRBJ2-1; TRBD2 matches at 10 bases. V gave up 2 bases and J gave up 5 bases; unmatched junction bases: 6. Germline V gene lookup returns CDR1 SEHNR and CDR2 FQNEAQ (reference sequence). The CDR3 sequence is 16 residues long. The CDR3 region is CASSLSLAGADNEQFF. In DNA, the CDR3 is TGTGCCAGCAGCTTATCCCTAGCGGGGGCCGACAATGAGCAGTTCTTC.

The table lists this clonotype with many counts. The rearrangement joins TRBV5-1 to TRBJ1-2; a weak D match, TRBD1 (5 bases). V was clipped by 2 bases and J by 4 bases, with 9 bases between them. This CDR3 spans 13 amino acids. The germline CDR1 and CDR2 sequences are SGHRS and YFSETQ. The chain's CDR3 is CASSFDRSYGYTF. The CDR3 nucleotides read TGCGCCAGCAGCTTCGACAGAAGCTATGGCTACACCTTC.